This T cell receptor beta chain was identified in a study of robustness of blood B and T cell sequencing (dated by TCRdb to 2017 to 2018). With respect to the entire study: The study was designed to determine how much peripheral blood is required to reliably characterize an individual's TCRbeta and IgG repertoires. Each of the 10 or so independently drawn blood samples had its TCRbeta and IgG repertoires measured. Two replicate TCRbeta cDNA libraries were prepared from one shared RNA pool from a single 10 ml draw, serving as technical replicates.

Results the study describes overall, beyond this receptor: The TCRbeta rarefaction curves did not fully level off, which suggests either under-sequencing or many low-abundance clonotypes. The 1,000 most abundant TCRbeta clonotypes from the pooled draws were detected in every single 10 ml sample. When technical replicate libraries were compared, roughly 95% of the top 10,000 TCRbeta clonotypes in one library also turned up in the other. One pair of TCRbeta libraries showed evidence of cross-contamination, likely from batch processing; the shared UMI-sequence pairs were removed. Combining 3 or 4 tubes (about 26-45 ml blood) brought coverage of the top 10,000 TCRbeta clonotypes close to saturation. Pooling tubes did not make the overlap of rare TCRbeta clonotypes any better, which implies that much larger blood volumes would be needed to capture those rare clonotypes. Because EDTA tubes had to be fractionated immediately, the use of EDTA tubes in multi-site collections was limited.

mRNA, which captures expressed receptors, was used instead of genomic DNA for quantification of TCRbeta repertoires. Without cell sorting, buffy coat leukocytes were collected into Trizol, and RNA was extracted using the Direct-zol RNA MiniPrep Plus kit. EDTA blood tubes were spun right away at 4 degrees C to separate plasma, buffy coat and red blood cells. CDR1 is given as SQVTM and CDR2 as ANQGSEA, both from the germline V gene. Compared with germline, V lacks 0 bases and J lacks 4 bases; bases without a gene match: 6. Taken from cysteine to phenylalanine, the CDR3 has 16 residues. Only CDR3 DNA is held: 48 bases, read in frame from base 1. On this clonotype: The clone's antigen remains unknown. No clone much larger than this one lies a single base away; base qualities are absent.

The library was made by PCR. Reads for this sample came from an Illumina MiSeq. cDNA was made using SMARTScribe reverse transcriptase and a 5' template-switch oligo that added a universal priming site. The template-switch oligo carried a 12-nucleotide random unique molecular identifier (UMI) that tagged each cDNA molecule. During reverse transcription, TCRbeta transcripts were targeted using chain-specific reverse primers. Uracil DNA glycosylase treatment removed residual template-switch adapters, and cDNA was purified with a Qiagen MinElute kit. For the first PCR, KAPA HiFi HotStart ReadyMix was used for 23 cycles, with amplification split across four 50 ul reactions containing step-out primers. Before further amplification, first-round PCR products were gel-purified. Illumina Nextera adapters were attached in a second PCR of about 8 cycles, and the libraries were then purified and pooled. A 50-nucleotide 5' read captured the UMI barcode for each TCRbeta molecule. The original pipeline was this. Using the MIGEC toolkit, reads were grouped by UMI into consensus reads. Final reads were produced by merging forward and reverse consensus reads with PEAR. Identical UMI-sequence pairs shared across libraries were treated as cross-sample contamination and removed by a custom decontamination script. MIGMAP, a wrapper around IgBLAST, was used to carry out V(D)J assignment and CDR3 extraction. A TCR clonotype was defined as sharing the same V gene, J gene and CDR3 amino acid sequence, and CDR1 and CDR2 were not sequenced. TCRdb itself trimmed the public reads at Q25 with fastp, ran MiXCR and retained productive beta chains. CDR3 protein duplicates are merged, each entry listing the most common genes and DNA. TCRdb, rather than the study authors, made the V and J calls. The sample contains approximately 2,100 distinct CDR3 sequences, approximately 72% of them found a single time. Of the sample, around 45% falls within the top ten clones.

The TCR was taken from a human donor in good health. The chain is made from TRBV29-1 and TRBJ1-2; the junction holds 12 bases that match TRBD1. The sample taken for sequencing was peripheral blood. The DNA sequence follows: TGCAGCGTTGAAGACCCCGGGACAGGGGGCTTCTATGGCTACACCTTC. This codes for CSVEDPGTGGFYGYTF.